This entry is about one T cell receptor (beta chain). What this receptor recognizes is not known. No base quality values were provided; no much bigger clone lies one nucleotide off. The data are from a study of CD8+CD57+ T cells in acquired aplastic anemia (dated by TCRdb to the late 2010s). The study in broad terms: Extracted DNA from sorted CD4+ and CD8+ cells averaged around 3.4 ug, ranging from roughly 0.19 to 27.4 ug. CD8+CD57+ expansion was defined as a frequency above the mean frequency observed in healthy subjects. Findings and caveats that apply to the study as a whole: No significant difference in CD8+ Simpson's diversity was found between patients and healthy controls (P=0.060). Some 31 CD8+ CDR3 sequences were shared between patients and controls but appeared highly expressed in patients and within their immunodominant clones.

Profiling of TCR beta VDJ combinations and CDR3 sequences used genomic DNA as the template. TCR repertoire sequencing was run on an Illumina HiSeq 2000. In the source study's methods: Repertoires were assessed using TRBV/TRBJ rearrangement plots, CDR3 size and DJ length profiles, and Simpson's diversity index. The immunodominant clone was defined as the most abundant DNA sequence in deep sequencing data. CDR3 amino acid sequences were checked for sharing between subjects and were compared against published repertoires and the VDJdb database. In-frame beta chains were kept once TCRdb had trimmed the public reads at Q25 with fastp and called clones with MiXCR. Rows merge per CDR3 protein into single entries with the most common DNA and genes. These V and J calls derive from TCRdb rather than the authors' analysis. The table for this sample lists about 200,000 distinct CDR3 sequences; approximately 65% of them were counted only once. Roughly 64% of the sample lies in the top ten.

Patients chosen for sequencing had shown expansion of CD8+CD57+ cells by flow cytometry. All patients had severe acquired aplastic anemia diagnosed by International Study of Aplastic Anemia and Agranulocytosis and Camitta criteria. No therapy had been received by the patients at the time of blood sampling. In the study, sorted CD4+ and CD8+ blood T cells from patients with severe aplastic anemia and from healthy subjects underwent deep sequencing of TCR repertoires. In the USA, patient enrollment took place under clinicaltrials.gov protocols 00001620, 01623167, 00001397, 00071045, 00081523 and 00961064. Ficoll-Paque density gradient centrifugation was used to isolate peripheral blood mononuclear cells. CD4+ and CD8+ T cells were sorted by FACS or magnetic beads before DNA extraction. At the junction V is shortened by 3 bases and J by 8 bases, with 14 bases in between. Its CDR3 holds 14 amino acids, cysteine through phenylalanine. CDR3 DNA only is kept here, 42 bases in frame from base 1. The germline V gene (reference sequence) gives CDR1 as DFQATT and CDR2 as SNEGSKA.

The receptor was derived from a human donor with aplastic anemia. The material sequenced was sorted CD4+, CD8+, or CD8+CD57+ T cells (not recorded which) from PBMCs. The chain employs TRBV20-1 and TRBJ1-6; a confident D gene designation cannot be given. CDR3 protein: CSARAGPSDSPLHF. The nucleotides are TGCAGTGCTAGGGCCGGGCCCTCCGATTCACCCCTCCACTTT.